Listed below are T cell receptor beta chains from one sample, sequenced in a study of neurological immune-mediated disorders. TCRdb re-derived calls from the 5' RACE reads in MiXCR, one entry per CDR3 protein. The table shows tens of thousands of distinct CDR3 sequences, with about 6.9% occurring only once. Source material: CD4+ T cells from blood. These receptors were collected from a woman aged 35 to 49 in good health. Both conserved end residues are part of each CDR3. The D gene is left open where the match is weak. Rows give clone size only sometimes, using once, few, many, or a class for an expanded clone.

V gene	CDR3 length	clone size	J gene	D gene	CDR3 protein	CDR3 DNA
TRBV15	13	-	TRBJ2-1	-	CATSRTTYNEQFF	TGTGCCACCAGCCGGACAACCTACAATGAGCAGTTCTTC
TRBV28	12	many	TRBJ2-7	-	CASRAVSYEQYF	TGTGCCAGCCGGGCCGTTTCCTACGAGCAGTACTTC
TRBV20-1	14	many	TRBJ1-2	TRBD1	CSARWGTGWGGYTF	TGCAGTGCTAGATGGGGGACAGGGTGGGGTGGCTACACCTTC
TRBV30	13	few	TRBJ1-1	-	CAWCRLRDTEAFF	TGTGCCTGGTGCCGGCTTAGGGACACTGAAGCTTTCTTT
TRBV28	15	many	TRBJ2-1	-	CASSADPGALNEQFF	TGTGCCAGCAGTGCGGACCCAGGGGCCCTCAATGAGCAGTTCTTC
TRBV18	17	few	TRBJ2-3	TRBD1	CASSQDLQQGRTDTQYF	TGTGCCAGCTCCCAGGATCTCCAACAGGGGCGCACAGATACGCAGTATTTT
TRBV7-2	15	many	TRBJ2-1	-	CASSLGLTGYNEQFF	TGTGCCAGCAGCTTAGGATTGACAGGCTACAATGAGCAGTTCTTC
TRBV12-3/TRBV12-4	13	many	TRBJ1-4	TRBD1	CASSFGTGEKLFF	TGTGCCAGCAGTTTTGGGACAGGGGAAAAACTGTTTTTT
TRBV12-3/TRBV12-4	11	many	TRBJ1-1	-	CASRLLTEAFF	TGTGCCAGCAGGCTTCTAACTGAAGCTTTCTTT
TRBV29-1	13	many	TRBJ2-7	-	CSVENSGTYEQYF	TGCAGCGTTGAGAATTCCGGGACCTACGAGCAGTACTTC
TRBV20-1	14	many	TRBJ2-7	-	CSARKTGQVYEQYF	TGCAGTGCTAGAAAAACGGGACAAGTTTACGAGCAGTACTTC
TRBV28	15	many	TRBJ2-7	TRBD1	CASRTGGQGSYEQYF	TGTGCCAGCAGGACGGGTGGACAGGGGTCCTACGAGCAGTACTTC